This is a list of T cell receptor beta chains from one sample in a study of blood T cell repertoires in COVID-19. This table comes from immunoSEQ multiplex PCR, and its TCRdb copy is limited to in-frame clones, with some not included. The sample shows around 60,000 clones, about four fifths of them seen only once. Sample: peripheral blood. These receptor sequences come from a human donor in a cohort sampled during active COVID-19. Both conserved end residues are part of each CDR3. The order of the fields is J gene, clone size, V gene, D gene, CDR3 protein, CDR3 DNA. D genes are given only for firm matches. The listing skips clone size in some rows; elsewhere it reads once, few, many or a size class.

>TRBJ1-1|NA|TRBV4-3|TRBD1
CASSQGLIVRGQGNTEAFF
TGCGCCAGCAGCCAAGGTCTGATCGTCCGGGGACAGGGGAACACTGAAGCTTTCTTT
>TRBJ1-2|NA|TRBV5-5|NA
CASSPDTNYGYTF
TGTGCCAGCAGCCCGGACACTAACTATGGCTACACCTTC
>TRBJ1-3|NA|TRBV28|NA
CASSLGGNGNTIYF
TGTGCCAGCAGTTTGGGCGGGAATGGAAACACCATATATTTT
>TRBJ2-1|NA|TRBV6-5|TRBD2
CASSTPSGAHNEQFF
TGTGCCAGCAGCACCCCTAGCGGGGCTCACAATGAGCAGTTCTTC
>TRBJ1-1|NA|TRBV14|NA
CASSQDSVNTEAFF
TGTGCCAGCAGCCAAGATTCGGTGAACACTGAAGCTTTCTTT
>TRBJ2-7|few|TRBV4-1|TRBD1
CASSQEGARQGRYEQYF
TGCGCCAGCAGCCAAGAAGGCGCCCGACAGGGGCGGTACGAGCAGTACTTC
>TRBJ2-1|NA|TRBV9|TRBD2
CASSVVAGTNNEQFF
TGTGCCAGCAGCGTAGTAGCGGGGACTAACAATGAGCAGTTCTTC
>TRBJ1-2|NA|TRBV4-2|NA
CASSQEREGIGRGYTF
TGTGCCAGCAGCCAAGAACGGGAGGGCATCGGGAGAGGCTACACCTTC
>TRBJ1-4|once|TRBV9|TRBD1
CASSAGQGSSWTNEKLFF
TGTGCCAGCAGCGCCGGACAGGGTTCCAGCTGGACTAATGAAAAACTGTTTTTT
>TRBJ1-4|NA|TRBV7-2|TRBD1
CASSFGTGGEKLFF
TGTGCCAGCAGCTTCGGGACAGGGGGCGAAAAACTGTTTTTT
>TRBJ2-5|NA|TRBV6-6|TRBD1
CASRPQGEETQYF
TGTGCCAGCAGACCCCAGGGGGAAGAGACCCAGTACTTC
>TRBJ1-2|NA|TRBV5-1|TRBD1
CASSFGTGPIYGYTF
TGCGCCAGCAGCTTTGGGACAGGACCCATCTATGGCTACACCTTC
>TRBJ1-1|NA|TRBV30|TRBD1
CAWDGQGTEAFF
TGTGCCTGGGACGGACAGGGTACTGAAGCTTTCTTT
>TRBJ2-5|NA|TRBV6-5|TRBD1
CASSYSGQGAGETQYF
TGTGCCAGCAGTTACTCGGGACAGGGGGCAGGAGAGACCCAGTACTTC
>TRBJ2-3|NA|TRBV18|NA
CASSPKSTDTQYF
TGTGCCAGCTCTCCTAAGAGCACAGATACGCAGTATTTT
>TRBJ1-2|once|TRBV15|NA
CATSRDLGLYGYTF
TGTGCCACCAGCAGAGATCTCGGTTTATATGGCTACACCTTC
>TRBJ1-6|NA|TRBV7-9|TRBD1
CASSSGTDNSPLHF
TGTGCCAGCAGCTCCGGGACAGATAATTCACCCCTCCACTTT
>TRBJ1-2|NA|TRBV11-2|NA
CASSQQGEGGYTF
TGTGCCAGCAGCCAACAGGGAGAGGGTGGCTACACCTTC
>TRBJ1-2|NA|TRBV6-1|NA
CASSEKSLGQGAIYGYTF
TGTGCCAGCAGTGAAAAATCCCTCGGCCAGGGTGCAATCTATGGCTACACCTTC
>TRBJ2-7|NA|TRBV10-1|NA
CASPLSQTYEQYF
TGCGCCAGCCCCCTATCCCAGACTTACGAGCAGTACTTC
>TRBJ2-3|NA|TRBV5-1|NA
CASSLATDISTDTQYF
TGCGCCAGCAGCTTGGCAACGGACATTAGCACAGATACGCAGTATTTT
>TRBJ2-2|NA|TRBV4-1|TRBD1
CASSLTGLNTGELFF
TGCGCCAGCAGCCTGACAGGGCTGAACACCGGGGAGCTGTTTTTT
>TRBJ2-7|NA|TRBV28|TRBD1
CASRGQETHEQYF
TGTGCCAGCCGAGGACAGGAGACCCACGAGCAGTACTTC
>TRBJ1-3|NA|TRBV5-1|NA
CASSSTPTSGNTIYF
TGCGCCAGCAGCTCCACACCAACCTCTGGAAACACCATATATTTT
>TRBJ1-3|NA|TRBV18|NA
CASSPAGGRGNTIYF
TGTGCCAGCTCACCAGCGGGGGGCCGGGGAAACACCATATATTTT
>TRBJ2-3|NA|TRBV3-1/TRBV3-2|NA
CASSQNPGTDTQYF
TGTGCCAGCAGCCAAAACCCCGGGACAGATACGCAGTATTTT
>TRBJ1-2|once|TRBV5-6|NA
CASSLHRVYTF
TGTGCCAGCAGCTTGCACCGGGTCTACACCTTC
>TRBJ1-5|NA|TRBV7-9|NA
CASSVGEAQHF
TGTGCCAGCAGCGTGGGTGAGGCCCAGCATTTT
>TRBJ2-5|NA|TRBV5-6|TRBD1
CASSFEGDSTETQYF
TGTGCCAGCAGCTTCGAAGGGGACAGTACAGAGACCCAGTACTTC
>TRBJ2-3|NA|TRBV19|NA
CASSIYSRSDTQYF
TGTGCCAGTAGTATCTACAGTCGCTCTGATACGCAGTATTTT
>TRBJ2-1|NA|TRBV6-5|TRBD1
CASSLGQGTYNEQFF
TGTGCCAGCAGTTTGGGACAGGGGACCTACAATGAGCAGTTCTTC
>TRBJ1-2|NA|TRBV12-3/TRBV12-4|NA
CASSILYSDGYTF
TGTGCCAGCAGTATTTTATATTCGGATGGCTACACCTTC
>TRBJ2-3|once|TRBV19|TRBD1
CASSLQGNTQYF
TGTGCCAGTAGTTTACAGGGGAATACGCAGTATTTT
>TRBJ1-2|NA|TRBV30|NA
CAWSVRGSAQGLSGYTF
TGTGCCTGGAGTGTAAGAGGATCGGCACAGGGTCTCTCTGGCTACACCTTC
>TRBJ2-3|once|TRBV4-2|NA
CASSRWTETDTQYF
TGTGCCAGCAGCCGTTGGACAGAAACAGATACGCAGTATTTT
>TRBJ1-2|NA|TRBV19|NA
CASSIDWGVGYTF
TGTGCCAGTAGTATAGATTGGGGAGTTGGCTACACCTTC
>TRBJ1-4|NA|TRBV19|NA
CASRDSLGNEKLFF
TGTGCCAGTAGGGACAGCCTCGGCAATGAAAAACTGTTTTTT
>TRBJ2-2|few|TRBV5-6|NA
CASSLNGWNTGELFF
TGTGCCAGCAGCTTGAACGGTTGGAACACCGGGGAGCTGTTTTTT
>TRBJ1-2|NA|TRBV27|TRBD1
CASSPDPGGRSYTF
TGTGCCAGCAGTCCCGATCCAGGGGGGCGGAGTTACACCTTC
>TRBJ1-6|once|TRBV28|TRBD1
CASSPGTAISYNSPLHF
TGTGCCAGCAGCCCCGGGACAGCGATCTCCTATAATTCACCCCTCCACTTT
>TRBJ1-2|NA|TRBV28|TRBD1
CASSSPGGVVYGYTF
TGTGCCAGCAGTTCCCCAGGGGGTGTTGTCTATGGCTACACCTTC
>TRBJ1-1|NA|TRBV5-1|TRBD1
CASSPGTGNTEAFF
TGCGCCAGCAGCCCAGGGACAGGGAACACTGAAGCTTTCTTT